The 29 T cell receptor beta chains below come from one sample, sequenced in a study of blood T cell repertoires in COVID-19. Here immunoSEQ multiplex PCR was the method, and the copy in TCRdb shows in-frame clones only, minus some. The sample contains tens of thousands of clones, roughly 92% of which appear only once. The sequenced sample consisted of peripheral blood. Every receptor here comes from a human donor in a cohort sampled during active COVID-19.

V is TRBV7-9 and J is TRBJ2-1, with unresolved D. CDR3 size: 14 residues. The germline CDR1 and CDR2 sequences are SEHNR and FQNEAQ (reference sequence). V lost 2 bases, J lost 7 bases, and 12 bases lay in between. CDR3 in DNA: TGTGCCAGCAGCTTAATGTCAGTGAATAATGAGCAGTTCTTC. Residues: CASSLMSVNNEQFF.

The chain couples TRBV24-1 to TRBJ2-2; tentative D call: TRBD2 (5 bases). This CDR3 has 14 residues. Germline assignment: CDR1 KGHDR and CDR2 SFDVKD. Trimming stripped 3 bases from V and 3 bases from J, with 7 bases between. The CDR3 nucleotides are TGTGCCACCAGTGATAGAGGGTACACCGGGGAGCTGTTTTTT. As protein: CATSDRGYTGELFF.

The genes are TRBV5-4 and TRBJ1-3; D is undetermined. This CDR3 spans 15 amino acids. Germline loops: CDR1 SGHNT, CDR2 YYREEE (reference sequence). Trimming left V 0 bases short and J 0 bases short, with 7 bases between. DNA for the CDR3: TGTGCCAGCAGCTTGGTCGGGGACTCTGGAAACACCATATATTTT. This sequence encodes CASSLVGDSGNTIYF.

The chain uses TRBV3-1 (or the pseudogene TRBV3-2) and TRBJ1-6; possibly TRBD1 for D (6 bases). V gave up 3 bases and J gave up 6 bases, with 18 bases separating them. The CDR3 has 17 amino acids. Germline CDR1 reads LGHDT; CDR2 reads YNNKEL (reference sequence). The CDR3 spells CASSQGAWSRGNSPLHF. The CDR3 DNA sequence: TGTGCCAGCAGCCAGGGTGCGTGGAGCAGGGGTAATTCACCCCTCCACTTT.

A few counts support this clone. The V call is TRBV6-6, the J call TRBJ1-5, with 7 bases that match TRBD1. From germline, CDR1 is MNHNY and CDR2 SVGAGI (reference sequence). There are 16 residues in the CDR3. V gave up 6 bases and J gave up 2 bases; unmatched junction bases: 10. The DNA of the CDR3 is TGTGCCAGCAGCTCCGGGACAGAAAGGGGCAATCAGCCCCAGCATTTT. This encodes CASSSGTERGNQPQHF.

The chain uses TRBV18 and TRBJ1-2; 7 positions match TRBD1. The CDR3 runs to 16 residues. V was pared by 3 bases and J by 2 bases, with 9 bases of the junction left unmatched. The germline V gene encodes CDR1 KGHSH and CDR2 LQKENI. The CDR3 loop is CASSPYRQGGNYGYTF. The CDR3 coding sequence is TGTGCCAGCTCACCTTACCGACAGGGTGGGAACTATGGCTACACCTTC.

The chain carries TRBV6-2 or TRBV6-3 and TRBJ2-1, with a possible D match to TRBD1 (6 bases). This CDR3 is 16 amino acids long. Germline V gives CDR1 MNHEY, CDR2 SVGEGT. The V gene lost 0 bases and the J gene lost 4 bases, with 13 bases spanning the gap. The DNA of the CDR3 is TGTGCCAGCAGTTACTCGAACAACAGGGCGTACAATGAGCAGTTCTTC. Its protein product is CASSYSNNRAYNEQFF.

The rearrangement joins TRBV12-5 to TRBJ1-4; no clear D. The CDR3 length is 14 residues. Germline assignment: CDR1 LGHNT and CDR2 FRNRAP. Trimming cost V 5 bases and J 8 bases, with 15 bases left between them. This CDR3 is CASGTPGREEKLFF. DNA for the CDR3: TGTGCTAGTGGTACCCCCGGGAGAGAAGAAAAACTGTTTTTT.

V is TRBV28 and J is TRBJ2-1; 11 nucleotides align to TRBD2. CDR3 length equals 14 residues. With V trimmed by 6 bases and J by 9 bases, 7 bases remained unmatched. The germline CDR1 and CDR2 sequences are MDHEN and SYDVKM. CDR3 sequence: CASRPTSGRVEQFF. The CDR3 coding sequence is TGTGCCAGCAGGCCTACTAGCGGGAGAGTTGAGCAGTTCTTC.

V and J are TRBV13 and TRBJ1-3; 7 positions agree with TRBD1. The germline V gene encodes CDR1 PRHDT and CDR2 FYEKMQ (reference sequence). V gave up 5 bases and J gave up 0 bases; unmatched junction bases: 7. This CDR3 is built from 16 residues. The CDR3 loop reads CASSPGQMSSGNTIYF. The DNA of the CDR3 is TGTGCCAGCAGCCCGGGACAGATGAGCTCTGGAAACACCATATATTTT.

The CDR3 spells CAIRQRELGEQYF. Written as DNA, the CDR3 is TGTGCCATCCGCCAGCGGGAGCTCGGCGAGCAGTACTTC. This sequence joins TRBV10-3 and TRBJ2-7; 8 bases line up with TRBD2. This CDR3 region has 13 residues. J lost 6 bases, V lost 8 bases, and 9 bases had no gene match. Germline V gives CDR1 ENHRY, CDR2 SYGVKD.

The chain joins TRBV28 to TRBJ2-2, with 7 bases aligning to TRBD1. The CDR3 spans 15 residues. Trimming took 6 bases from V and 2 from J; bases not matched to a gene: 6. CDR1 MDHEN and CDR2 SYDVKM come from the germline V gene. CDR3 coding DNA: TGTGCCAGCAGCCCAGACAGGGTTAACACCGGGGAGCTGTTTTTT. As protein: CASSPDRVNTGELFF.

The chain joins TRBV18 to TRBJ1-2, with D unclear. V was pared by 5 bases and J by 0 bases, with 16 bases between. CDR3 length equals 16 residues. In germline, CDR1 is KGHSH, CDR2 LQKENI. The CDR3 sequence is CASSASGESSNYGYTF. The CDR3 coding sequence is TGTGCCAGCTCAGCTTCCGGAGAGAGTTCTAACTATGGCTACACCTTC.

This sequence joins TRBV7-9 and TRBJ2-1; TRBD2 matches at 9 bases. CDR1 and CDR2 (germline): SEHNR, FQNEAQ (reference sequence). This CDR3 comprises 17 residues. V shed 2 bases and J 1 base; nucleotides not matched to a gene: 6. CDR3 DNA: TGTGCCAGCAGCTTATTAGCGGGGGCGAAATCCTACAATGAGCAGTTCTTC. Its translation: CASSLLAGAKSYNEQFF.

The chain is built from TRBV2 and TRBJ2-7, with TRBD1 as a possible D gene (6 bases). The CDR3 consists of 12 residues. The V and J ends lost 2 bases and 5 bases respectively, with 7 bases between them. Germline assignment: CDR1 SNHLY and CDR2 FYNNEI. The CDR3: CASSERQDEQYF. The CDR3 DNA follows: TGTGCCAGCAGTGAACGACAGGACGAGCAGTACTTC.

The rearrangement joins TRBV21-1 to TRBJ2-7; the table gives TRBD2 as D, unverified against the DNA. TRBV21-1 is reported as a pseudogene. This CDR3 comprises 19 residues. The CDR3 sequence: CASSKVRLAGGPHSYEQYF. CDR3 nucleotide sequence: TGTGCCAGCAGCAAAGTTAGGCTAGCGGGAGGGCCCCACTCCTACGAGCAGTACTTC.

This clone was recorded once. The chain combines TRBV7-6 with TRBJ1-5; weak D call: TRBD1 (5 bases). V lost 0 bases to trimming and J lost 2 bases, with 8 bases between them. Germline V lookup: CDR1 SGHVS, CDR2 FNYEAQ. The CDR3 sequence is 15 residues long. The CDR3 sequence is CASSLAGGGNQPQHF. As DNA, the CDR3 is TGTGCCAGCAGCTTAGCGGGGGGGGGCAATCAGCCCCAGCATTTT.

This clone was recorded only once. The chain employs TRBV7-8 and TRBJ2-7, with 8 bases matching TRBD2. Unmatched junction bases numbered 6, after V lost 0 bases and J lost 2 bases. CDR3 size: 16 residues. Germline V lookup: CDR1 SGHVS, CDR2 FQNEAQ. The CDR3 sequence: CASSLAESGGPYEQYF. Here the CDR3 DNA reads TGTGCCAGCAGCTTAGCAGAGTCGGGAGGGCCCTACGAGCAGTACTTC.

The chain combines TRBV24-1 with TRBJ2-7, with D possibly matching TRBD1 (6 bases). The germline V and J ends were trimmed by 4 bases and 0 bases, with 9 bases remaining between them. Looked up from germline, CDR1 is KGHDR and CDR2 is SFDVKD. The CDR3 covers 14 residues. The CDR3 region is CATSESRGSYEQYF. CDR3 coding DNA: TGTGCCACCAGTGAGTCCAGGGGCTCCTACGAGCAGTACTTC.

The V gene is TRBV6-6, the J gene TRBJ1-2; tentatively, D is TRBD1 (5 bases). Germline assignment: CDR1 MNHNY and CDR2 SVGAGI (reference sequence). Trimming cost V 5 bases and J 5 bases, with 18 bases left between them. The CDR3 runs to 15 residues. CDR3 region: CASSPRAGDLYGYTF. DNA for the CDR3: TGTGCCAGCAGTCCCAGGGCAGGCGATCTTTATGGCTACACCTTC.

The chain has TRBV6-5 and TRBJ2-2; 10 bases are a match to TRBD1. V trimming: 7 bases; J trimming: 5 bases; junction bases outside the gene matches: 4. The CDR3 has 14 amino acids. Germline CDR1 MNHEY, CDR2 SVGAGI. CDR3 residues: CASNRDRGTGELFF. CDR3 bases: TGTGCCAGCAATAGGGACAGGGGTACCGGGGAGCTGTTTTTT.

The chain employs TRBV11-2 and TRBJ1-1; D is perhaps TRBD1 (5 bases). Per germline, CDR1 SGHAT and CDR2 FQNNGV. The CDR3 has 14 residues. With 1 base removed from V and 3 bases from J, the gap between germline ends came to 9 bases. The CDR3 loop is CASSLVGGDTEAFF. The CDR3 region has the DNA TGTGCCAGCAGCTTAGTGGGGGGGGACACTGAAGCTTTCTTT.

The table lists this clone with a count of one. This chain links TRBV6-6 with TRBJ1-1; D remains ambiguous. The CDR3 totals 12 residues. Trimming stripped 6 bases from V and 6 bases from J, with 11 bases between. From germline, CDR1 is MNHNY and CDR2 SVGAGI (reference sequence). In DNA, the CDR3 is TGTGCCAGCAGCATCCAACTATCTGAAGCTTTCTTT. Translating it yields CASSIQLSEAFF.

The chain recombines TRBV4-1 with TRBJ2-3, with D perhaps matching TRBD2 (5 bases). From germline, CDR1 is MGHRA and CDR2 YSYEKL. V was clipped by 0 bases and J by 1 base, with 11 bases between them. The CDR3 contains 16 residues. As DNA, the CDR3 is TGCGCCAGCAGCCAAGATTTACTAGGAGGCACAGATACGCAGTATTTT. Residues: CASSQDLLGGTDTQYF.

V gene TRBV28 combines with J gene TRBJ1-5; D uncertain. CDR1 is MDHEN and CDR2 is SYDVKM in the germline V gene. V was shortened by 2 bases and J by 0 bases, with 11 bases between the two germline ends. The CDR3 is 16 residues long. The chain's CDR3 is CASSLGTDYSNQPQHF. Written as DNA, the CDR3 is TGTGCCAGCAGTTTAGGTACAGATTATAGCAATCAGCCCCAGCATTTT.

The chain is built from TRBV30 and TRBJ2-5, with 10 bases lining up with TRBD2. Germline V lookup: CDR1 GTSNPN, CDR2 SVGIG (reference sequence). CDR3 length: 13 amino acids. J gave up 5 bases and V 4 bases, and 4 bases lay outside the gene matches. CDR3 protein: CAWTSGSMETQYF. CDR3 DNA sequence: TGTGCCTGGACTAGCGGGAGCATGGAGACCCAGTACTTC.

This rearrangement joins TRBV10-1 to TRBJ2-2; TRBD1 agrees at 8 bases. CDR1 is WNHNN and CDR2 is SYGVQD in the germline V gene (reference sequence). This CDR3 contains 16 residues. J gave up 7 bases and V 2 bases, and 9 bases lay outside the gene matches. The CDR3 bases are TGCGCCAGCAGTGAGAGGCAGGGGGCTTTAATCGGGGAGCTGTTTTTT. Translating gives CASSERQGALIGELFF.

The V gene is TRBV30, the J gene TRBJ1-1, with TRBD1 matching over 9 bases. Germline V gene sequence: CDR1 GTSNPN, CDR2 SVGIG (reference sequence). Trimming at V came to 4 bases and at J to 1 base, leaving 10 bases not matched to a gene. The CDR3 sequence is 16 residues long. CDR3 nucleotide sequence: TGTGCCTGGACCCGACAGGGGGGGCGAAGGAACACTGAAGCTTTCTTT. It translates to CAWTRQGGRRNTEAFF.

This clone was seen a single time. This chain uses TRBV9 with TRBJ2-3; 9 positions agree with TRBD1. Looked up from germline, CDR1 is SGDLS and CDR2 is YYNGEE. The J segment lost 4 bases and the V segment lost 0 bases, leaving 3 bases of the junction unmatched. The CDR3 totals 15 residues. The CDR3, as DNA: TGTGCCAGCAGCGTAGGACAGGGGGACCCAGATACGCAGTATTTT. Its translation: CASSVGQGDPDTQYF.